This T cell receptor beta chain was sequenced for a study of immune evolution from preneoplasia to lung adenocarcinoma. Assay used: immunoSEQ multiplex PCR; TCRdb lists only in-frame clones, some missing. In the table there are 8,000 to 8,500 clones, about 86% of which are singletons. Histologic diagnosis was independently verified by two lung pathologists. After pathologic assessment, macro-dissection selected premalignant or tumor cells for extraction. This clonotype was obtained from a person between 50 and 69 years old with lung adenocarcinoma. Sample: FFPE invasive lung adenocarcinoma tissue.

The CDR3 DNA follows: TGTGCCAGCAGCGTAGGGGTCTATGGGGATACGCAGTATTTT. Its translation: CASSVGVYGDTQYF. The chain couples TRBV9 to TRBJ2-3; D unresolved. The CDR3 runs 14 residues. Germline V gene lookup returns CDR1 SGDLS and CDR2 YYNGEE. Trimming removed 0 bases at V and 6 bases at J, with 11 bases between.